The T cell receptor (beta chain) under discussion was sequenced for a study of blood T cells in healthy people across ages. With a J-beta primer mix and a sample-barcoded 5' primer, a second PCR ran roughly 7 to 11 cycles. TCRdb re-called the 5' RACE reads through MiXCR, storing one row per CDR3 protein. Altogether approximately 900,000 distinct CDR3 sequences are present, 25% to 35% being singletons, with the ten largest covering around 9.6%. Germline loops: CDR1 LNHNV, CDR2 YYDKDF (reference sequence). Trimming removed 1 base from V and 5 bases from J, with 17 bases in between. CDR3 length: 17 amino acids. This clonotype appeared a few times. The sample also formed part of further work on T cells of mothers and their children.

The sequencing sample was made of blood. The genes are TRBV15 and TRBJ1-4; D call uncertain. The sequence came from a woman in her forties in good health. CDR3 DNA sequence: TGTGCCACCAGCAGAGGTGGAGGAGGGTTGGCGAATGAAAAACTGTTTTTT. Its protein product is CATSRGGGGLANEKLFF.